This TCR beta chain originates from a study of shared clonotypes between healthy human individuals. The CDR3 loop spans 15 amino acids. Details on this clone: Its antigen is as yet unknown.

Method: immunoSEQ multiplex PCR; TCRdb's copy keeps in-frame clones and lacks some. This table holds fewer than 2.5 million clones, approximately 94% found once. Study-wide results and limits: The diversity represented, both genetic and in exposure history, was limited by few donors. Clonotypes shared by all four donors outscored non-shared clonotypes in generation probability.

The V gene is TRBV21-1, the J gene TRBJ1-4. TRBV21-1 is a known pseudogene. The sequence derives from a man between 18 and 35 years old in good health. Some clones in this sample may be carry-over from other donors' samples. The source material was naive CD4+ T cells from PBMCs. This sample's subset: CD45RA+ positively selected. The CDR3 coding sequence is TGTGCCAGCAGCCATCCATCGGGGATATGGGAAAAACTGTTTTTT. Translation gives CASSHPSGIWEKLFF.